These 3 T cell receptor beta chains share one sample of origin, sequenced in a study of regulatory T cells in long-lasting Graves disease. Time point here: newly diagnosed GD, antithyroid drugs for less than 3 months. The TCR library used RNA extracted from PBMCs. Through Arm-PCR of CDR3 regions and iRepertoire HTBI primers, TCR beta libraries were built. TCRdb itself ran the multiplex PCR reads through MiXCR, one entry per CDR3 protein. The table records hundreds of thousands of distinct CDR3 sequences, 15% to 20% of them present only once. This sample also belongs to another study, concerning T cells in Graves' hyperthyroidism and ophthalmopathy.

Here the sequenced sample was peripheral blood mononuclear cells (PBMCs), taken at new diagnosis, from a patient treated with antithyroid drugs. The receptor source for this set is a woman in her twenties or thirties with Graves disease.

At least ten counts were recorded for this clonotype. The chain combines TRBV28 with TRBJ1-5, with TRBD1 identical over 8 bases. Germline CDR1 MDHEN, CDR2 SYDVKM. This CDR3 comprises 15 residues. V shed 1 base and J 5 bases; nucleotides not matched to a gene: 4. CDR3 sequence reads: CASSLLTGEDQPQHF. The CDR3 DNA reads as TGTGCCAGCAGTTTATTGACAGGGGAAGATCAGCCCCAGCATTTT. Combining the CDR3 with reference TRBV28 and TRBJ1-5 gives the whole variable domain DVKVTQSSRYLVKRTGEKVFLECVQDMDHENMFWYRQDPGLGLRLIYFSYDVKMKEKGDIPEGYSVSREKKERFSLILESASTNQTSMYLCASSLLTGEDQPQHFGDGTRLSIL.

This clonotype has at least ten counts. CDR3 nucleotides: TGTGCCAGCAGCTCCCCAGCGGGCACGCAGTATTTT. Residues: CASSSPAGTQYF. The chain joins TRBV3-1 to TRBJ2-3; weak D call: TRBD2 (6 bases). The CDR3 covers 12 residues. Trimming cost V 5 bases and J 9 bases, with 12 bases left between them. Germline V lookup: CDR1 LGHDT, CDR2 YNNKEL (reference sequence).

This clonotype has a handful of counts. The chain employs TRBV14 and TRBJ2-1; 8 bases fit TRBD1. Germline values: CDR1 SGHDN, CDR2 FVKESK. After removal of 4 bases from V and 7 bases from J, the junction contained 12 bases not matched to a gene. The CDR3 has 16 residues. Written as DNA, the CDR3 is TGTGCCAGCAGCCCCCATGCTGGGACAGGAGGAAATGAGCAGTTCTTC. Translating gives CASSPHAGTGGNEQFF.